What follows are 26 T cell receptor beta chains derived from one specimen sequenced in a study of response to subunit inactivated influenza vaccine (dated by TCRdb to between 2018 and 2020). The library was built by means of RT-PCR. The listed sequencing device is Illumina HiSeq 2500. TCRdb itself trimmed the public reads at Q25 with fastp, ran MiXCR and retained productive beta chains. CDR3 protein sequences are deduplicated, and each keeps its most common genes and DNA. The sample table lists around 760,000 distinct CDR3 sequences, approximately 15% of them with a count of one. Jointly, the top ten make up 5.5% to 7% of the sample. The material sequenced was PBMCs from blood, taken less than 15 days before vaccination. The source is a man aged 50 to 60 who received an inactivated influenza vaccine. Donor details come from another sample of the same person, matched by shared clones.

The chain combines TRBV7-2 with TRBJ2-3, with D possibly TRBD2 on 6 matching bases. The ends were cut back, 5 bases at V and 4 bases at J, with 13 bases in the middle. Germline lookup yields CDR1 SGHTA and CDR2 FQGNSA. This CDR3 has 14 amino acids. In DNA form, the CDR3 reads TGTGCCAGCAGCCTTGGACTAAGCGCAGATACGCAGTATTTT. Amino acids: CASSLGLSADTQYF.

The V and J genes are TRBV20-1 and TRBJ2-1; the D gene is possibly TRBD1 (6 bases). The V gene's germline CDR1 is DFQATT and CDR2 SNEGSKA (reference sequence). The CDR3 is made up of 14 amino acids. The V and J ends lost 5 bases and 3 bases respectively, with 14 bases between them. The CDR3 DNA reads as TGCAGTGCTGAGGACAGTCGGGTCTACAATGAGCAGTTCTTC. Translated: CSAEDSRVYNEQFF.

The chain joins TRBV5-1 to TRBJ2-1; the D gene could be TRBD1 or TRBD2 (5 bases each). The CDR3 has 15 amino acids. The V gene's germline CDR1 is SGHRS and CDR2 YFSETQ. V was cut by 3 bases and J by 0 bases, with 10 bases left in between. The CDR3 DNA reads as TGCGCCAGCAGCTCCGGGGCCGCCTCCTACAATGAGCAGTTCTTC. Residues: CASSSGAASYNEQFF. Looking up the rest from reference TRBV5-1 and TRBJ2-1 gives the full variable domain: KAGVTQTPRYLIKTRGQQVTLSCSPISGHRSVSWYQQTPGQGLQFLFEYFSETQRNKGNFPGRFSGRQFSNSRSEMNVSTLELGDSALYLCASSSGAASYNEQFFGPGTRLTVL.

This clonotype has more than one count but fewer than ten. The J gene is TRBJ2-2, the V gene TRBV6-2 or TRBV6-3, with TRBD2 as a possible D gene (6 bases). The CDR3 consists of 15 residues. In germline, CDR1 is MNHEY, CDR2 SVGEGT. Deletions cut 4 bases from V and 7 bases from J, with 16 bases between. The CDR3 loop is CASSSSEPGHGELFF. The CDR3 bases are TGTGCCAGCAGTTCTAGCGAACCGGGGCACGGGGAGCTGTTTTTT.

This clonotype was counted ten times or more. The J gene is TRBJ2-1, the V gene TRBV5-1, with 13 positions matching TRBD2. Looked up from germline, CDR1 is SGHRS and CDR2 is YFSETQ. This CDR3 contains 15 residues. The J segment lost 8 bases and the V segment lost 2 bases, leaving 4 bases of the junction unmatched. The CDR3 DNA reads as TGCGCCAGCAGCTTTGGGACTAGCGGGAACGATGAGCAGTTCTTC. It specifies CASSFGTSGNDEQFF. Based on the CDR3 plus reference TRBV5-1 and TRBJ2-1, the full variable domain is KAGVTQTPRYLIKTRGQQVTLSCSPISGHRSVSWYQQTPGQGLQFLFEYFSETQRNKGNFPGRFSGRQFSNSRSEMNVSTLELGDSALYLCASSFGTSGNDEQFFGPGTRLTVL.

There are a few counts of this clonotype. The chain has TRBV2 and TRBJ2-7, with D possibly matching TRBD1 (5 bases). The CDR3 has 14 residues. Germline CDR1 reads SNHLY; CDR2 reads FYNNEI. Trimming removed 7 bases at V and 2 bases at J, with 15 bases between. Here the CDR3 DNA reads TGTGCCAGCAAAGGGGCAGGGTCCACCTACGAGCAGTACTTC. This sequence encodes CASKGAGSTYEQYF.

The sample holds a few counts of this clonotype. The chain joins TRBV7-2 to TRBJ2-5; 9 bases match TRBD2. Per the germline V gene, CDR1 is SGHTA and CDR2 is FQGNSA. The CDR3 spans 15 residues. Germline trimming cut 5 bases from V and 5 bases from J; bases unmatched to any gene: 9. The chain's CDR3 is CASSLTSGSGETQYF. The CDR3 nucleotides are TGTGCCAGCAGCCTCACTAGCGGGTCCGGGGAGACCCAGTACTTC.

This chain links TRBV5-5 with TRBJ1-4, with D uncertain. This CDR3 region has 11 residues. V was shortened by 4 bases and J by 10 bases, with 8 bases between the two germline ends. Germline V lookup: CDR1 SGHKS, CDR2 YYEKEE (reference sequence). The CDR3 region is CASSPPGKLFF. For the CDR3, the DNA is TGTGCCAGCAGCCCCCCTGGAAAACTGTTTTTT.

A few counts support this clonotype. The J gene is TRBJ1-2, the V gene TRBV5-6, with 7 nucleotides matching TRBD1. The CDR3 loop spans 14 amino acids. CDR1 SGHDT and CDR2 YYEEEE come from the germline V gene. V was clipped by 4 bases and J by 4 bases; unmatched bases: 7. CDR3: CASSGTVVPYGYTF. CDR3 DNA: TGTGCCAGCAGCGGGACAGTCGTTCCCTATGGCTACACCTTC.

This clonotype was detected only a few times. One end of the junction is discordant with germline, which a read error may explain. The rearrangement uses TRBV6-2 or TRBV6-3 and TRBJ2-5; perhaps TRBD2 as D (5 bases). This CDR3 is built from 14 residues. Per the germline V gene, CDR1 is MNHEY and CDR2 is SVGEGT. The CDR3 here is CASSYSRGLQTHYF. The CDR3 nucleotides are TGTGCCAGCAGTTACTCGAGAGGGTTGCAGACCCATTACTTC.

This clonotype has a handful of counts. The rearrangement joins TRBV20-1 to TRBJ1-5; D unclear. This CDR3 comprises 13 residues. Germline assignment: CDR1 DFQATT and CDR2 SNEGSKA (reference sequence). Trimming stripped 0 bases from V and 6 bases from J, with 9 bases between. CDR3 DNA: TGCAGTGCTAGAGATACCATACGTCAGCCCCAGCATTTT. Translation gives CSARDTIRQPQHF.

J is TRBJ1-1 and V is TRBV10-3; possibly TRBD1 for D (6 bases). Trimming cost V 9 bases and J 4 bases, with 15 bases left between them. This CDR3 has 13 amino acids. Germline CDR1 reads ENHRY; CDR2 reads SYGVKD. The chain's CDR3 is CAITTGRGTEAFF. CDR3 DNA: TGTGCCATTACCACAGGGCGCGGCACTGAAGCTTTCTTT.

The chain carries TRBV7-2 and TRBJ1-5, with 7 bases fitting TRBD1. Germline V lookup: CDR1 SGHTA, CDR2 FQGNSA. Trimming at V came to 3 bases and at J to 4 bases, leaving 3 bases not matched to a gene. This CDR3 contains 14 residues. For the CDR3, the DNA is TGTGCCAGCAGCTTGACAGGGTTAAATCAGCCCCAGCATTTT. Its protein is CASSLTGLNQPQHF.

This clonotype was counted at least ten times. The rearrangement uses TRBV10-3 and TRBJ1-1; D uncertain. V gave up 2 bases and J gave up 4 bases, with 8 bases separating them. Germline CDR1 and CDR2: ENHRY and SYGVKD. The CDR3 covers 13 residues. This CDR3 reads CAISEGESTEAFF. CDR3 DNA: TGTGCCATCAGTGAGGGGGAGAGCACTGAAGCTTTCTTT.

This clonotype came up a few times. This rearrangement joins TRBV14 to TRBJ2-5; the D is unclear. With 5 bases removed from V and 3 bases from J, the gap between germline ends came to 10 bases. CDR1 and CDR2 from the germline V gene are SGHDN and FVKESK. The CDR3 contains 13 residues. The CDR3 sequence: CASSANLEETQYF. In nucleotides, the CDR3 is TGTGCCAGCAGCGCAAACTTGGAAGAGACCCAGTACTTC.

This clonotype occurred a few times. The chain couples TRBV20-1 to TRBJ1-1; D might be TRBD1 (6 bases). CDR3 length equals 13 residues. Germline loops: CDR1 DFQATT, CDR2 SNEGSKA (reference sequence). V lost 6 bases and J lost 4, with 15 bases in between. The CDR3 spells CSATDRPFTEAFF. Written as DNA, the CDR3 is TGCAGTGCCACCGACAGGCCATTCACTGAAGCTTTCTTT.

This clonotype was seen a few times. The chain uses TRBV28 and TRBJ2-5; TRBD2 is a possible D gene (6 bases). V was shortened by 1 base and J by 2 bases, with 8 bases between the two germline ends. Germline CDR1 and CDR2: MDHEN and SYDVKM. This CDR3 contains 14 residues. The chain's CDR3 is CASSLLGRQETQYF. As DNA, the CDR3 is TGTGCCAGCAGTTTATTAGGGAGGCAAGAGACCCAGTACTTC.

In this sample, this clonotype turned up many times. The chain links TRBV5-1 to TRBJ2-1; TRBD2 agrees at 14 bases. The CDR3 has 16 amino acids. CDR1 SGHRS and CDR2 YFSETQ come from the germline V gene. V dropped 5 bases and J dropped 3; count of bases not matched to a gene: 4. This CDR3 reads CASRRGTSGSYNEQFF. The CDR3, as DNA: TGCGCCAGCAGGAGGGGGACTAGCGGGAGCTACAATGAGCAGTTCTTC.

There are a few counts of this clonotype. J is TRBJ2-1 and V is TRBV7-2; 7 bases align to TRBD1. Germline values: CDR1 SGHTA, CDR2 FQGNSA. The CDR3 has 14 residues. The junction had 3 bases not matched to a gene; V was cut back by 5 bases and J by 2 bases. In nucleotides, the CDR3 is TGTGCCAGCAGCGCCAGGGGGACCTACAATGAGCAGTTCTTC. As protein: CASSARGTYNEQFF.

The V gene is TRBV4-2, the J gene TRBJ1-1, with a possible D match to TRBD1 (5 bases). This CDR3 contains 15 residues. Looked up from germline, CDR1 is LGHNA and CDR2 is YNFKEQ. Trimming cost V 4 bases and J 4 bases, with 16 bases left between them. Here the CDR3 DNA reads TGTGCCAGCAGCCTAATGAAGACAGTCGTCACTGAAGCTTTCTTT. Its translation is CASSLMKTVVTEAFF.

This clonotype was observed many times. The chain combines TRBV7-2 with TRBJ1-4; 7 nucleotides match TRBD1. Trimming took 8 bases from V and 3 from J; bases not matched to a gene: 9. The CDR3 is 15 amino acids. Germline V lookup: CDR1 SGHTA, CDR2 FQGNSA. CDR3 DNA sequence: TGTGCCAGCTCCCTCGGAACAGGGGCTAATGAAAAACTGTTTTTT. Translated: CASSLGTGANEKLFF.

This clonotype was seen only a few times. One end of the junction does not line up with germline, which may come from a read error. This chain uses TRBV7-9 with TRBJ2-7; TRBD1 agrees at 9 bases. The CDR3 sequence is 14 residues long. Germline CDR1 is SEHNR and CDR2 is FQNEAQ (reference sequence). CDR3 sequence (DNA): TGTGCCAGCAGCATAACAGGGGGCTCCGACGAGCAGTACTTC. It is translated as CASSITGGSDEQYF. The full variable domain, completed using reference TRBV7-9 and TRBJ2-7, is DTGVSQNPRHKITKRGQNVTFRCDPISEHNRLYWYRQTLGQGPEFLTYFQNEAQLEKSRLLSDRFSAERPKGSFSTLEIQRTEQGDSAMYLCASSITGGSDEQYFGPGTRLTVT.

The sample holds a few counts of this clonotype. This chain links TRBV5-1 with TRBJ2-3; no clear D gene. The V and J ends lost 0 bases and 0 bases respectively, with 8 bases between them. This CDR3 contains 15 residues. The germline V gene encodes CDR1 SGHRS and CDR2 YFSETQ. DNA of the CDR3: TGCGCCAGCAGCTTGGGTGAGACAAGCACAGATACGCAGTATTTT. The encoded protein is CASSLGETSTDTQYF.

Here the CDR3 reads CASSLPGQSPYEQYF. The CDR3 bases are TGTGCCAGCAGCTTACCGGGACAGTCACCCTACGAGCAGTACTTC. The chain is built from TRBV7-9 and TRBJ2-7, with 7 bases identical to TRBD1. Trimming cost V 2 bases and J 2 bases; bases outside gene matches: 6. This CDR3 is 15 amino acids long. The germline gives CDR1 SEHNR, CDR2 FQNEAQ (reference sequence).

This clonotype was counted a few times. CDR3 amino acids: CASSQSTGANVLTF. Here the CDR3 DNA reads TGTGCCAGCAGTCAGTCTACTGGGGCCAACGTCCTGACTTTC. The chain combines TRBV12-3 or TRBV12-4 with TRBJ2-6, with D unresolved. V lost 5 bases and J 2 bases, leaving 7 bases between the germline ends. The CDR3 runs to 14 residues.

This clonotype was observed at least ten times. The V gene is TRBV4-3, the J gene TRBJ1-1, with TRBD1 matching over 9 bases. CDR3 length equals 18 residues. The germline V gene encodes CDR1 LGHNA and CDR2 YSLEER. The V segment lost 6 bases and the J segment 2 bases; nucleotides outside the gene matches: 16. In DNA, the CDR3 is TGCGCCAGCAGTCTCCGGGCCGGGACAGGGACGGGCAACACTGAAGCTTTCTTT. Its translation is CASSLRAGTGTGNTEAFF.